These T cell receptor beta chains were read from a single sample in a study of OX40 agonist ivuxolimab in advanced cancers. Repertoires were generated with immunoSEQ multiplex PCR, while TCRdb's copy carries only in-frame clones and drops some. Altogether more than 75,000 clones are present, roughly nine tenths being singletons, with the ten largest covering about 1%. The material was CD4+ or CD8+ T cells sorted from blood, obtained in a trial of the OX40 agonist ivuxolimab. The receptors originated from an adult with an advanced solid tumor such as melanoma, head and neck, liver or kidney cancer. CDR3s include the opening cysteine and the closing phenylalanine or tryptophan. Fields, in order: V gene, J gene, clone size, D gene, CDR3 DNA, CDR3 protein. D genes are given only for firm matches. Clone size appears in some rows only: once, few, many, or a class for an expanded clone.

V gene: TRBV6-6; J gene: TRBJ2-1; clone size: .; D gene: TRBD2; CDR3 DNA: TGTGCCAGCAGTTACACCGGGACTAGCTCTGAGCAGTTCTTC; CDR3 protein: CASSYTGTSSEQFF
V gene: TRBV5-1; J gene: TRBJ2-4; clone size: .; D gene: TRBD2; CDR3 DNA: TGCGCCAGCAGCCCCCTAGCGGGAGAGGCCATTCAGTACTTC; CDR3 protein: CASSPLAGEAIQYF
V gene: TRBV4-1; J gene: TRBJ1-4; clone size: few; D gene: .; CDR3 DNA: TGCGCCAGCAGCCAGGCCCACAGGGTTCGGGATGAAAAACTGTTTTTT; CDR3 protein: CASSQAHRVRDEKLFF
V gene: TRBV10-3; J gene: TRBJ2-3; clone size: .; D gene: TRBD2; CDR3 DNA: TGTGCCATCAGTGAGTCCCAGCGGGGGGGCCAGGGTACGCAGTATTTT; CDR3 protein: CAISESQRGGQGTQYF
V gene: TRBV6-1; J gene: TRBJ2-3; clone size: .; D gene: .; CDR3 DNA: TGTGCCAGCAGTGAAAGGCCACAGCACACAGATACGCAGTATTTT; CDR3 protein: CASSERPQHTDTQYF
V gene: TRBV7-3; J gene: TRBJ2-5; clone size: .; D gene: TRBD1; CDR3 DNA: TGTGCCTGCCCGAGACAGGGCCAAGAGACCCAGTACTTC; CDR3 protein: CACPRQGQETQYF
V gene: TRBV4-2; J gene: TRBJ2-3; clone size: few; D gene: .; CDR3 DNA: TGTGCCAGCAGCCAAGATAGGTCTCGTGGGTTCAATACGCAGTATTTT; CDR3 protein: CASSQDRSRGFNTQYF
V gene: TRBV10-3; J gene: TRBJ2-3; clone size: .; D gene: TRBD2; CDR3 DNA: TGTGCCATCAGTCAGATGGGGGGGTATGCGACAGATACGCAGTATTTT; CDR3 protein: CAISQMGGYATDTQYF
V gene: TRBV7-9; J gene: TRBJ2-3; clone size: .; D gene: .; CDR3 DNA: TGTGCCAGCAGCTTATCAGGGGTTGGAGATACGCAGTATTTT; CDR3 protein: CASSLSGVGDTQYF
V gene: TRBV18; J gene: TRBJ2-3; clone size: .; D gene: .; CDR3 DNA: TGTGCCAGCTCACCGTTTTTGGTGGGAGGAAACACAGATACGCAGTATTTT; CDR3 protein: CASSPFLVGGNTDTQYF
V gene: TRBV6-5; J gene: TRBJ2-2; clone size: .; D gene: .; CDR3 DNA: TGTGCCAGCAGTTGGTCCGACACCGGGGAGCTGTTTTTT; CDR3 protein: CASSWSDTGELFF
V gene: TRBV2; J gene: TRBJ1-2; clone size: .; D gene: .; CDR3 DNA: TGTGCCAGCAATGGACAGTTCCTGGCTAACTATGGCTACACCTTC; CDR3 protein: CASNGQFLANYGYTF
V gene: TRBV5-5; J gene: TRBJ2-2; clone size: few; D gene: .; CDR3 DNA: TGTGCCAGCAGCGTTTGGCTTACCGGGGAGCTGTTTTTT; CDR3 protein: CASSVWLTGELFF
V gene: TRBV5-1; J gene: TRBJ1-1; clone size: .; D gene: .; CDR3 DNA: TGCGCCAGCAGCGGAGGGACGGGGAACACTGAAGCTTTCTTT; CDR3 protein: CASSGGTGNTEAFF
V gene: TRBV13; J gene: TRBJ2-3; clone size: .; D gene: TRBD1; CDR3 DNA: TGTGCCAGCAGCTTAGGCGGTCCGGGACAGGGAACAGATACGCAGTATTTT; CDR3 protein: CASSLGGPGQGTDTQYF
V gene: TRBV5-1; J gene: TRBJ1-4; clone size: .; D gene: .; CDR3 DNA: TGCGCCAGCAGCTTGGGCAGGGTTGAAAAACTGTTTTTT; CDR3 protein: CASSLGRVEKLFF
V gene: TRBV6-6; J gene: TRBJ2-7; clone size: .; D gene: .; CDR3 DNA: TGTGCCAGCAGTTACTACAGGGAGTTTTACGAGCAGTACTTC; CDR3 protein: CASSYYREFYEQYF
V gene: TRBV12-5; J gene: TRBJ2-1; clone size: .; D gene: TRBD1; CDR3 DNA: TGTGCTAGTACCGGACAGGACTACAATGAGCAGTTCTTC; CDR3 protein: CASTGQDYNEQFF
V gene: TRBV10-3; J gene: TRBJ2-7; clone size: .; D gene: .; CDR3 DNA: TGTGCCATCAGTGAGCCTCCCGGGTTAGCCTACGAGCAGTACTTC; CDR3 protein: CAISEPPGLAYEQYF
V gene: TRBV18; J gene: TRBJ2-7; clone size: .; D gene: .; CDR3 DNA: TGTGCCAGCTCACCAACAGACTACGAGCAGTACTTC; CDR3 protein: CASSPTDYEQYF
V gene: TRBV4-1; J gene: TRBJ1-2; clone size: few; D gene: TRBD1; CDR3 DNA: TGCGCCAGCAGCCAACCAGGACGGGACAGGGGTTATGGCTACACCTTC; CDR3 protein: CASSQPGRDRGYGYTF
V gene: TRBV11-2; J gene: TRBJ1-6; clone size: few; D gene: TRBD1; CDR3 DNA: TGTGCCAGCAGCACGACAGGGTTGAATTCACCCCTCCACTTT; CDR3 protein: CASSTTGLNSPLHF
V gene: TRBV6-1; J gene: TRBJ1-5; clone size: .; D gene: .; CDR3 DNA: TGTGCCAGCAGTGAAGGAGGCAGGGTATGGCAGCCCCAGCATTTT; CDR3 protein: CASSEGGRVWQPQHF
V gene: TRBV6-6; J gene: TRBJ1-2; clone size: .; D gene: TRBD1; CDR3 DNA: TGTGCCAGCAGTTACTCGGACAGGAACTATGGCTACACCTTC; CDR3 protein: CASSYSDRNYGYTF
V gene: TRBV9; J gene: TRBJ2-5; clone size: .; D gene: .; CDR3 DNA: TGTGCCAGCAGGAGCAATCCCCAAGAGACCCAGTACTTC; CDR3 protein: CASRSNPQETQYF
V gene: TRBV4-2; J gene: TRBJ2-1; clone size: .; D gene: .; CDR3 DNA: TGTGCCAGCAGCCAAGATAACCCACGGGTAGCGGCCTACAATGAGCAGTTCTTC; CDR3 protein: CASSQDNPRVAAYNEQFF
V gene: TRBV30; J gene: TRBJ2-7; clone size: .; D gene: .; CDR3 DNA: TGTGCCTGGAGTGTATTCTACGAGCAGTACTTC; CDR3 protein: CAWSVFYEQYF
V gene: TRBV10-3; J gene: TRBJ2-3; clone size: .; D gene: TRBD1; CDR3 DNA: TGTGCCATCAGGACAGGGGTTTCAGATACGCAGTATTTT; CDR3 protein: CAIRTGVSDTQYF
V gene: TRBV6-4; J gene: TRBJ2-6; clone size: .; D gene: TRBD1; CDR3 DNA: TGTGCCAGCAGCGAACAGGGGACTGGGGCCAACGTCCTGACTTTC; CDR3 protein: CASSEQGTGANVLTF
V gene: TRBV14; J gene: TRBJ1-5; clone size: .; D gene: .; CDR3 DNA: TGTGCCAGCAGCCAAGAAAGCATCCCGGACTGTAGCAATCAGCCCCAGCATTTT; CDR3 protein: CASSQESIPDCSNQPQHF
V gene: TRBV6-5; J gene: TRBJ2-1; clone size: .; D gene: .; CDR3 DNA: TGTGCCAGCAGGGGATTAAACAATGAGCAGTTCTTC; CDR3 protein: CASRGLNNEQFF
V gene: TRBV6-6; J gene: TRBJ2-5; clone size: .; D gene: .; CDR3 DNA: TGTGCCAGCAGTTACTCAGGGGGCTGGGAGGCCCAGTACTTC; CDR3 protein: CASSYSGGWEAQYF
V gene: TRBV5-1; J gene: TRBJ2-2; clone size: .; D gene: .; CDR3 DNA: TGCGCCAGCAGCTTGCAGGGTGGCGGGGAGCTGTTTTTT; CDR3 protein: CASSLQGGGELFF
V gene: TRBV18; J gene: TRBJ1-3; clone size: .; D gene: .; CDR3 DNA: TGTGCCAGCTCACCGAGTCCCGCTCCTGGAAACACCATATATTTT; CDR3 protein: CASSPSPAPGNTIYF
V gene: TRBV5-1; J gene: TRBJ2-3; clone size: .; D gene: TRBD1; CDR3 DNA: TGCGCCAGCAGCACCCGGACAGGTATACTCACAGATACGCAGTATTTT; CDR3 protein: CASSTRTGILTDTQYF